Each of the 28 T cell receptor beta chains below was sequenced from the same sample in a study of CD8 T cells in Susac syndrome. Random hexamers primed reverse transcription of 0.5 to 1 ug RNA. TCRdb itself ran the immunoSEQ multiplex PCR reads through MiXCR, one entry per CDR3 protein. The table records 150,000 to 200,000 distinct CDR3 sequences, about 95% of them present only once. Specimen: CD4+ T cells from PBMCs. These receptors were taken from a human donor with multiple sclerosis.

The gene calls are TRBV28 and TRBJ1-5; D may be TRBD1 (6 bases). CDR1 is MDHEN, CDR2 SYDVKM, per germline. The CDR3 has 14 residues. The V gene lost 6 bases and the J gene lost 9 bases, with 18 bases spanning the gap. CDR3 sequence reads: CASSSTGLPWPQHF. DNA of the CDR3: TGTGCCAGCAGCTCCACAGGGCTCCCTTGGCCCCAGCATTTT.

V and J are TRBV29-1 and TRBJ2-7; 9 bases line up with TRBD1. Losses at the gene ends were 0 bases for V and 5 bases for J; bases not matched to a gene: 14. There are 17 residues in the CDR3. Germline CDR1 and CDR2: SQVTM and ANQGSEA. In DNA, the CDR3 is TGCAGCGTTGAAGATGAAGGTTTCAAACAGGGGGCCGACGAGCAGTACTTC. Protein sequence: CSVEDEGFKQGADEQYF.

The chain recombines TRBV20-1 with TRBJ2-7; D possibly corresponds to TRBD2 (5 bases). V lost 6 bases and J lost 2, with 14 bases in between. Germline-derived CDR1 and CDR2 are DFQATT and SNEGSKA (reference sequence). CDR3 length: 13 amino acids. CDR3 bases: TGCAGTGCCTCGGAGAGCGGTCCCTACGAGCAGTACTTC. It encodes CSASESGPYEQYF.

The CDR3 spells CATRSSGTSRDNEQFF. For the CDR3, the DNA is TGTGCCACCCGATCCTCCGGGACTAGCCGGGACAATGAGCAGTTCTTC. The rearrangement uses TRBV19 and TRBJ2-1; 9 bases agree with TRBD2. V lost 10 bases to trimming and J lost 5 bases; unmatched junction nucleotides: 15. The CDR3 runs to 16 residues. Germline-derived CDR1 and CDR2 are LNHDA and SQIVND (reference sequence).

The CDR3 reads CASSSRLAGGHANTGELFF. As DNA, the CDR3 is TGTGCCAGCAGTTCCAGACTAGCGGGAGGTCACGCGAACACCGGGGAGCTGTTTTTT. This chain connects TRBV7-2 to TRBJ2-2, with 13 bases identical to TRBD2. Germline trimming cut 6 bases from V and 0 bases from J; bases unmatched to any gene: 10. This CDR3 has 19 residues. The germline V gene encodes CDR1 SGHTA and CDR2 FQGNSA.

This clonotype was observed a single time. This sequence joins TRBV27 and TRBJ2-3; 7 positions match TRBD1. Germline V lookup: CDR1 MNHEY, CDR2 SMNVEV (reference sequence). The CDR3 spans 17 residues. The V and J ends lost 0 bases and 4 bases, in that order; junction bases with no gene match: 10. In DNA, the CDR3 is TGTGCCAGCAGTTTATCTGGCGCGGCAGGGGGAGCAGATACGCAGTATTTT. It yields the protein CASSLSGAAGGADTQYF.

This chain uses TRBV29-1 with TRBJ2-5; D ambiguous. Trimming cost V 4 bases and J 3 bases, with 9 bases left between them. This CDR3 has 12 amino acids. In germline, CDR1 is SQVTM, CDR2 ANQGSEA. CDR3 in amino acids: CSVGTVKETQYF. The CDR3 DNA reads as TGCAGCGTTGGGACGGTTAAAGAGACCCAGTACTTC. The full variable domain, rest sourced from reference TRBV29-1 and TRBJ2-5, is SAVISQKPSRDICQRGTSLTIQCQVDSQVTMMFWYRQQPGQSLTLIATANQGSEATYESGFVIDKFPISRPNLTFSTLTVSNMSPEDSSIYLCSVGTVKETQYFGPGTRLLVL.

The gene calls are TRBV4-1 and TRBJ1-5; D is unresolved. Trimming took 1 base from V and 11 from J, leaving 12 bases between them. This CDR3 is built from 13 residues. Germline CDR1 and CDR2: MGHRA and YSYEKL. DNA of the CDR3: TGCGCCAGCAGCCAAGTATACACGGAGGCCCAGCATTTT. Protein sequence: CASSQVYTEAQHF.

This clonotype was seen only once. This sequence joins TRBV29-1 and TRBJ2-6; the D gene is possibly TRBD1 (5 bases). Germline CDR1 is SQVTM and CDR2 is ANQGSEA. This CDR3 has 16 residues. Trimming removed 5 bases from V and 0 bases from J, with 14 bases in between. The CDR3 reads CSVQSGASSGANVLTF. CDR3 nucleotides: TGCAGCGTTCAGAGTGGGGCAAGCTCTGGGGCCAACGTCCTGACTTTC.

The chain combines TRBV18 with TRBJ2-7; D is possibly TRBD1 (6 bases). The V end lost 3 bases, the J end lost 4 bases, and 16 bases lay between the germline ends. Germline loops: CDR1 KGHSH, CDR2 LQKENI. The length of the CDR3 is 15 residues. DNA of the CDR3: TGTGCCAGCTCACCTCAGGACAGTCTATCTTACGAGCAGTACTTC. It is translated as CASSPQDSLSYEQYF.

CDR3 coding DNA: TGTGCCAGCAGCCTTAGCGTTGTGGTGGATGAGCAGTTCTTC. Protein: CASSLSVVVDEQFF. The chain uses TRBV3-1 and TRBJ2-1; D possibly corresponds to TRBD2 (5 bases). The length of the CDR3 is 14 residues. Trimming stripped 4 bases from V and 8 bases from J, with 15 bases between. Per the germline V gene, CDR1 is LGHDT and CDR2 is YNNKEL (reference sequence).

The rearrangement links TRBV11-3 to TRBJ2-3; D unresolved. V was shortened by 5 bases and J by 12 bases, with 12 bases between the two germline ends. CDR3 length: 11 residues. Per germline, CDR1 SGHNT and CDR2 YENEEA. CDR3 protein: CASSDGPAQYF. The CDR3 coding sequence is TGTGCCAGCAGCGACGGGCCTGCTCAGTATTTT. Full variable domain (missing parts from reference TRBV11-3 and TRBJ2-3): EAGVVQSPRYKIIEKKQPVAFWCNPISGHNTLYWYLQNLGQGPELLIRYENEEAVDDSQLPKDRFSAERLKGVDSTLKIQPAELGDSAVYLCASSDGPAQYFGPGTRLTVL.

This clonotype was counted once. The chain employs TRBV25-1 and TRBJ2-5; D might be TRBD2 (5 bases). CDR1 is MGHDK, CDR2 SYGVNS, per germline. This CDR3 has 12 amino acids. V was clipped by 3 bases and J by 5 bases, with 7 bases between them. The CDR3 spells CASSEGVETQYF. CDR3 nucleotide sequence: TGTGCCAGCAGTGAGGGAGTGGAGACCCAGTACTTC. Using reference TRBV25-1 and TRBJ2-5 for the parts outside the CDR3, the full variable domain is EADIYQTPRYLVIGTGKKITLECSQTMGHDKMYWYQQDPGMELHLIHYSYGVNSTEKGDLSSESTVSRIRTEHFPLTLESARPSHTSQYLCASSEGVETQYFGPGTRLLVL.

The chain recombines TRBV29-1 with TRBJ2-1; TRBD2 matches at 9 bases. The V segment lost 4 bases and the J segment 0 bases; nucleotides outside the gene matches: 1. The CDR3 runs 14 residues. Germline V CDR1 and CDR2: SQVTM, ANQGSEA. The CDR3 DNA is TGCAGCGTTGGCGGGAGGGTCTCCTACAATGAGCAGTTCTTC. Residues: CSVGGRVSYNEQFF.

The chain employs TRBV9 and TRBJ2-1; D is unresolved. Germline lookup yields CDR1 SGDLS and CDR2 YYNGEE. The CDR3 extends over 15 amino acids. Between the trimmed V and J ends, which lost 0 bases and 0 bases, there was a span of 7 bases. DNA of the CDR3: TGTGCCAGCAGCGTAGGATCCTCCTCCTACAATGAGCAGTTCTTC. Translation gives CASSVGSSSYNEQFF.

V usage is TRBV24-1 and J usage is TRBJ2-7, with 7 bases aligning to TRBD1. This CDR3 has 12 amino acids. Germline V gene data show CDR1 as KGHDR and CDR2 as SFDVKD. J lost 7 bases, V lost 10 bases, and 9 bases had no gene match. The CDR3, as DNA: TGTGCCACTAAGGGGGCCTCGGGGGAGCAGTACTTC. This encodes CATKGASGEQYF.

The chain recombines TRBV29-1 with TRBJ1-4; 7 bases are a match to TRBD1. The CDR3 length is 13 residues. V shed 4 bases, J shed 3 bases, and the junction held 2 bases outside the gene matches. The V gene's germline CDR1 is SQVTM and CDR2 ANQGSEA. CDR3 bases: TGCAGCGTTGGGGGACAGTCTAATGAAAAACTGTTTTTT. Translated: CSVGGQSNEKLFF.

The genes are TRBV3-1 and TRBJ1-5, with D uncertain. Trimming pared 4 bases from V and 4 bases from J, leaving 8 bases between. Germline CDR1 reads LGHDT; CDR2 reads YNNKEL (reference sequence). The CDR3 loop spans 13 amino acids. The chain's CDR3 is CASSPRINQPQHF. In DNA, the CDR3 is TGTGCCAGCAGCCCGCGGATTAATCAGCCCCAGCATTTT.

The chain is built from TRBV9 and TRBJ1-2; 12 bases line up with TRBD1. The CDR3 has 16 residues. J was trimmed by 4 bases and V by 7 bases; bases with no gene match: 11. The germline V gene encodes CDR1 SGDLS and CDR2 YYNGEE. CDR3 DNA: TGTGCCAGCGGCGGGACAGGGGGCGAAGCGTCCTATGGCTACACCTTC. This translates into CASGGTGGEASYGYTF.

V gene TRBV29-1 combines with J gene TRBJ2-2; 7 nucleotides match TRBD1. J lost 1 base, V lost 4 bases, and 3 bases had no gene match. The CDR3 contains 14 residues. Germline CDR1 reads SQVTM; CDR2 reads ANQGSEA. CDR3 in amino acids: CSVVGTENTGELFF. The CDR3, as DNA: TGCAGCGTTGTTGGGACAGAGAACACCGGGGAGCTGTTTTTT.

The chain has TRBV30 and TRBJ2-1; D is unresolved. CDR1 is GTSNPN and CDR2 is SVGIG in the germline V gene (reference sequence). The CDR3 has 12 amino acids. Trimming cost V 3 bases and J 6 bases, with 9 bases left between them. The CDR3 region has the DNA TGTGCCTGGAGGCTCTCCGGCAATGAGCAGTTCTTC. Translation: CAWRLSGNEQFF.

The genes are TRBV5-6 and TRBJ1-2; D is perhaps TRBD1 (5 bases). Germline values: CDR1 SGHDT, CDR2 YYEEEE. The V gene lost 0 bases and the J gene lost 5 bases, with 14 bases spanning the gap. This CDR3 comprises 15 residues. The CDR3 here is CASSLVLQGLYGYTF. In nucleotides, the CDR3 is TGTGCCAGCAGCTTGGTATTGCAGGGACTATATGGCTACACCTTC. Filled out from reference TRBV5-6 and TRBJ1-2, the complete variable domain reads DAGVTQSPTHLIKTRGQQVTLRCSPKSGHDTVSWYQQALGQGPQFIFQYYEEEERQRGNFPDRFSGHQFPNYSSELNVNALLLGDSALYLCASSLVLQGLYGYTFGSGTRLTVV.

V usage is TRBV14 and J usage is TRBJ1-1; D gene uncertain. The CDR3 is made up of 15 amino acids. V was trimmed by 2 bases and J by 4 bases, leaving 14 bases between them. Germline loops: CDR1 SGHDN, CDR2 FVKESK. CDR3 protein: CASSQQRPSGTEAFF. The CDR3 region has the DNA TGTGCCAGCAGCCAACAGCGGCCGTCTGGCACTGAAGCTTTCTTT.

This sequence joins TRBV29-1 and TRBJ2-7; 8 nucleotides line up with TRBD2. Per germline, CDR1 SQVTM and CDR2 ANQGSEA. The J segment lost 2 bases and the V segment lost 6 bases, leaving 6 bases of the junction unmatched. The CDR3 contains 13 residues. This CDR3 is CSVTSGGAYEQYF. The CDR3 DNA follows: TGCAGCGTCACTAGCGGTGGCGCCTACGAGCAGTACTTC.

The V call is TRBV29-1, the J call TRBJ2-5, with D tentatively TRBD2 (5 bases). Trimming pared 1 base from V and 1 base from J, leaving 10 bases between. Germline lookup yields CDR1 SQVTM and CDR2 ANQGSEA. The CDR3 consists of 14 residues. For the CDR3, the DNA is TGCAGCGTTGAAGGAGGGCTGCTCCAAGAGACCCAGTACTTC. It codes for CSVEGGLLQETQYF.

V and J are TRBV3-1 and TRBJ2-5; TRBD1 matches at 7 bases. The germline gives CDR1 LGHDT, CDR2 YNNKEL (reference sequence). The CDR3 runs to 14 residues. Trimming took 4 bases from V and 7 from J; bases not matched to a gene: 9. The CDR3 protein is CASSPGDSRRTQYF. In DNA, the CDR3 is TGTGCCAGCAGCCCAGGGGACAGTCGAAGGACCCAGTACTTC.

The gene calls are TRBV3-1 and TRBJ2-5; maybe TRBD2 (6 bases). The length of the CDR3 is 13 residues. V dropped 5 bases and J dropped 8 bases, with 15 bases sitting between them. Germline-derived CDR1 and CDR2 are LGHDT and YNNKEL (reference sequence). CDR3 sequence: CASSGYREATQYF. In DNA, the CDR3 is TGTGCCAGCAGCGGTTATAGGGAGGCCACCCAGTACTTC.

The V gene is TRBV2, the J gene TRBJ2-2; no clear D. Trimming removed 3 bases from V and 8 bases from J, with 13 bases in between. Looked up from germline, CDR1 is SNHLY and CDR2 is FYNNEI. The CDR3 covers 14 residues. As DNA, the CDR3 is TGTGCCAGCAGTGACCCTAACGCGAGGGGGGAGCTGTTTTTT. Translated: CASSDPNARGELFF.